One sample yielded the 13 T cell receptor beta chains listed below, sequenced in a study of cytomegalovirus exposure and HLA in healthy donors. PCR involved 60 Vbeta and 13 Jbeta primers. TCRdb keeps only in-frame clones here, not all; method: immunoSEQ multiplex PCR. Among about 160,000 clones, about four fifths were seen once, and the ten largest hold 4.1%. The sequencing sample was made of PBMCs. The receptor set was obtained from a man aged 45-65 years in good health and CMV-seropositive.

The genes are TRBV2 and TRBJ2-2; D might be TRBD1 (5 bases). The CDR3 covers 13 residues. The germline gives CDR1 SNHLY, CDR2 FYNNEI. The V end was cut by 6 bases, the J end by 8 bases, with 13 bases between. The CDR3 region has the DNA TGTGCCAGCAGGGTACAGGAGATGGGGGAGCTGTTTTTT. It specifies CASRVQEMGELFF.

V and J are TRBV4-1 and TRBJ2-2; 7 bases fit TRBD1. CDR1 is MGHRA, CDR2 YSYEKL, per germline. The CDR3 spans 17 residues. The J segment lost 6 bases and the V segment lost 0 bases, leaving 10 bases of the junction unmatched. CDR3 nucleotide sequence: TGCGCCAGCAGCCAAGATCTAGTGACAGGGAAGGCCGGGGAGCTGTTTTTT. This encodes CASSQDLVTGKAGELFF.

The rearrangement joins TRBV2 to TRBJ1-4; the D gene is possibly TRBD1 (5 bases). The V end was cut by 8 bases, the J end by 0 bases, with 22 bases between. The CDR3 is made up of 18 amino acids. Germline CDR1 reads SNHLY; CDR2 reads FYNNEI. CDR3 sequence reads: CASQGTSRQTATNEKLFF. For the CDR3, the DNA is TGTGCCAGCCAAGGGACTTCACGACAGACTGCAACTAATGAAAAACTGTTTTTT.

This sequence joins TRBV6-5 and TRBJ1-6, with unresolved D. The CDR3 length is 16 residues. V was trimmed by 0 bases and J by 0 bases, leaving 6 bases between them. Germline loops: CDR1 MNHEY, CDR2 SVGAGI. The CDR3 reads CASSYSGSSYNSPLHF. In DNA, the CDR3 is TGTGCCAGCAGTTACTCCGGGAGCTCCTATAATTCACCCCTCCACTTT.

This CDR3 is CASSSVAGAGELFF. Here the CDR3 DNA reads TGTGCCAGCAGCTCTGTAGCGGGGGCTGGGGAGCTGTTTTTT. The rearrangement links TRBV7-2 to TRBJ2-2; 9 nucleotides match TRBD2. Per germline, CDR1 SGHTA and CDR2 FQGNSA. The CDR3 runs to 14 residues. Trimming removed 4 bases from V and 8 bases from J; junction bases left unmatched: 5.

This clone was seen a single time. The genes are TRBV5-1 and TRBJ2-1; TRBD2 matches 10 bases. The CDR3 consists of 14 residues. CDR1 is SGHRS and CDR2 is YFSETQ in the germline V gene. Germline trimming cut 4 bases from V and 7 bases from J; bases unmatched to any gene: 5. The CDR3: CASSASGGVNEQFF. As DNA, the CDR3 is TGCGCCAGCAGCGCTAGCGGGGGAGTAAATGAGCAGTTCTTC.

V is TRBV13 and J is TRBJ2-5; D gene uncertain. Germline CDR1 PRHDT, CDR2 FYEKMQ (reference sequence). The CDR3 covers 14 residues. Trimming took off 3 bases at V and 2 bases at J, with 10 bases between the two ends. Here the CDR3 reads CASSFHSLQETQYF. The CDR3 region has the DNA TGTGCCAGCAGCTTCCACAGCCTACAAGAGACCCAGTACTTC.

This clone was picked up one time. The V and J genes are TRBV6-4 and TRBJ2-7; 8 nucleotides line up with TRBD1. The CDR3 extends over 13 amino acids. With V trimmed by 6 bases and J by 2 bases, 3 bases remained unmatched. CDR1 and CDR2 (germline): MRHNA, SNTAGT. The CDR3 loop is CASRPGGPYEQYF. CDR3 nucleotides: TGTGCCAGCAGACCAGGGGGCCCCTACGAGCAGTACTTC.

The chain joins TRBV7-2 to TRBJ1-5, with D possibly being TRBD1 (6 bases). Trimming took 5 bases from V and 3 from J, leaving 14 bases between them. This CDR3 is built from 15 residues. Germline CDR1 and CDR2: SGHTA and FQGNSA. The CDR3: CASSPQQGYNQPQHF. The DNA for the CDR3 is TGTGCCAGCAGCCCCCAACAGGGATACAATCAGCCCCAGCATTTT. Full variable domain (outside the CDR3, taken from reference TRBV7-2 and TRBJ1-5): GAGVSQSPSNKVTEKGKDVELRCDPISGHTALYWYRQSLGQGLEFLIYFQGNSAPDKSGLPSDRFSAERTGGSVSTLTIQRTQQEDSAVYLCASSPQQGYNQPQHFGDGTRLSIL.

This rearrangement joins TRBV4-1 to TRBJ2-1; 9 nucleotides align to TRBD2. The germline gives CDR1 MGHRA, CDR2 YSYEKL. The CDR3 is 16 amino acids. V shed 0 bases, J shed 8 bases, and the junction held 8 bases outside the gene matches. The DNA for the CDR3 is TGCGCCAGCAGCCAAGATCTAGCGGGGTTAGGCGATGAGCAGTTCTTC. It yields the protein CASSQDLAGLGDEQFF.

This clone was counted a few times. The rearrangement joins TRBV2 to TRBJ1-2; 8 nucleotides agree with TRBD1. CDR3 size: 15 residues. V shed 7 bases, J shed 3 bases, and the junction held 10 bases outside the gene matches. Per germline, CDR1 SNHLY and CDR2 FYNNEI. The CDR3 DNA follows: TGTGCCAGCACCCCCGGGACAGGCCTGGACTATGGCTACACCTTC. Amino acids: CASTPGTGLDYGYTF.

CDR3 bases: TGTGCCAGCAGTTTATCGTGGGCGGGGGATTGGACCCAGTACTTC. Its protein product is CASSLSWAGDWTQYF. The chain recombines TRBV27 with TRBJ2-5, with 7 bases matching TRBD2. With V trimmed by 0 bases and J by 7 bases, 8 bases remained unmatched. The CDR3 has 15 amino acids. CDR1 MNHEY and CDR2 SMNVEV come from the germline V gene (reference sequence).

This clone has just a few counts. J is TRBJ2-7 and V is TRBV19; D is perhaps TRBD2 (6 bases). This CDR3 spans 13 amino acids. The V end was cut by 5 bases, the J end by 2 bases, with 10 bases between. CDR1 and CDR2 (germline): LNHDA, SQIVND (reference sequence). CDR3 DNA sequence: TGTGCCAGTAGTGGGACTCCTCCCTACGAGCAGTACTTC. Translation gives CASSGTPPYEQYF.